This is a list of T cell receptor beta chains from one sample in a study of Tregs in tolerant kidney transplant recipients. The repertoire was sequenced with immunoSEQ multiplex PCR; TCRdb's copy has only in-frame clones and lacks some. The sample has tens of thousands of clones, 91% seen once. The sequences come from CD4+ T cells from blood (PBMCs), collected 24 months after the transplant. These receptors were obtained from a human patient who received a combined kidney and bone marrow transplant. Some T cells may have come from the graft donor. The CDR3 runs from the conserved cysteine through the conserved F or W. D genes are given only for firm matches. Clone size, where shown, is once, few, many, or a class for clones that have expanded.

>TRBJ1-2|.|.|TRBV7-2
TGTGCCAGCAGCTTAGCCCCCCTTCGACAGGCCCCCGGCTACACCTTC
CASSLAPLRQAPGYTF
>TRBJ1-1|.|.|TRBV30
TGTGCCTGGAGGGGGACTCGTGCTGGTGAAGCTTTCTTT
CAWRGTRAGEAFF
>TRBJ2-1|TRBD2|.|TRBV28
TGTGCCAGCAGTTTTCGTGCTAGCGGGAGTTACTCCTACAATGAGCAGTTCTTC
CASSFRASGSYSYNEQFF
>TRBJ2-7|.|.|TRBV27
TGTGCCAGCAGAAACAGGAGTACCTACGAGCAGTACTTC
CASRNRSTYEQYF
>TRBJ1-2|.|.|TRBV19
TGTGCCAGTAGGAGGGACTATGGCTACACCTTC
CASRRDYGYTF
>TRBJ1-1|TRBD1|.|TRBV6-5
TGTGCCAGCAGTTACGGGGACAGCAAAGCTTTCTTT
CASSYGDSKAFF
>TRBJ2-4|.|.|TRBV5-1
TGCGCCAGCAGCTTGGGAGGCAGTTCAGCCAAAAACATTCAGTACTTC
CASSLGGSSAKNIQYF
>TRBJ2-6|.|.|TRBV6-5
TGTGCCAGCACCACAGGGTATGGGGCCAACGTCCTGACTTTC
CASTTGYGANVLTF
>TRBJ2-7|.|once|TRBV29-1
TGCAGCGTTGCCGCAGGGGTAAACTACGAGCAGTACTTC
CSVAAGVNYEQYF
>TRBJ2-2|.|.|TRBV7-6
TGTGCCAGCAGCCGAATGACAGGAGGAAGCACCGGGGAGCTGTTTTTT
CASSRMTGGSTGELFF
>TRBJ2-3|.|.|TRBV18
TGTGCCAGCTCACCATCCGGGACACTTAGCACAGATACGCAGTATTTT
CASSPSGTLSTDTQYF
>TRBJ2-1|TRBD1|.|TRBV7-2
TGTGCCAGCAGCTTAGGGGACAGGGGGATCGATGAGCAGTTCTTC
CASSLGDRGIDEQFF
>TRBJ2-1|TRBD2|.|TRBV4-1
TGCGCCAGCAGCCACAGTACACTAGCGGGAGTAGTATTCAATGAGCAGTTCTTC
CASSHSTLAGVVFNEQFF
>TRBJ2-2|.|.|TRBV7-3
TGTGCCAGCAGCTTAGCGGGGTGGGCCACCGGGGAGCTGTTTTTT
CASSLAGWATGELFF
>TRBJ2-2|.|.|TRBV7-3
TGTGCCAGCAGCCCGCAGACAGACGGGGAGCTGTTTTTT
CASSPQTDGELFF
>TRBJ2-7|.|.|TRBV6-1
TGTGCCAGCAGTGCACTCCTGGGGGCAGCAGACTCCTACGAGCAGTACTTC
CASSALLGAADSYEQYF
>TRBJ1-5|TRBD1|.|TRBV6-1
TGTGCCAGCAGTGCTTTAGGGACAGGGGGCAATCAGCCCCAGCATTTT
CASSALGTGGNQPQHF
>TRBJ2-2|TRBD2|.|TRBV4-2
TGTGCCAGCAGCCCGACTAGCGGGAACACCGGGGAGCTGTTTTTT
CASSPTSGNTGELFF
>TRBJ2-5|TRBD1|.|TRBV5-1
TGCGCCAGCAGCTTGTACCGGGACAGGGAGACCCAGTACTTC
CASSLYRDRETQYF
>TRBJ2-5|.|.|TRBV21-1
TGTGCCAGCAGCAAAGGAAAAAAGACAGGGTGTTTGGAGACCCAGTACTTC
CASSKGKKTGCLETQYF
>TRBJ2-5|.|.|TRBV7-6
TGTGCCAGCAGCGGGAGTGGGTTCTATGGCCAGTACTTC
CASSGSGFYGQYF
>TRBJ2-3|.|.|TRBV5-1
TGCGCCAGCAGCTTGGCACAGGAGTCGGATACGCAGTATTTT
CASSLAQESDTQYF
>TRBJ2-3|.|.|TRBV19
TGTGCCAGTAGTATAGGGGGCAAGACAGATACGCAGTATTTT
CASSIGGKTDTQYF
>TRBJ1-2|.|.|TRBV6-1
TGTGCCAGCAGCGATCAGACCGCGGGACGACGCTACACCTTC
CASSDQTAGRRYTF
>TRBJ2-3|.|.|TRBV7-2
TGTGCCAGCAGCAACCCGGGACTTAGCACAGATACGCAGTATTTT
CASSNPGLSTDTQYF